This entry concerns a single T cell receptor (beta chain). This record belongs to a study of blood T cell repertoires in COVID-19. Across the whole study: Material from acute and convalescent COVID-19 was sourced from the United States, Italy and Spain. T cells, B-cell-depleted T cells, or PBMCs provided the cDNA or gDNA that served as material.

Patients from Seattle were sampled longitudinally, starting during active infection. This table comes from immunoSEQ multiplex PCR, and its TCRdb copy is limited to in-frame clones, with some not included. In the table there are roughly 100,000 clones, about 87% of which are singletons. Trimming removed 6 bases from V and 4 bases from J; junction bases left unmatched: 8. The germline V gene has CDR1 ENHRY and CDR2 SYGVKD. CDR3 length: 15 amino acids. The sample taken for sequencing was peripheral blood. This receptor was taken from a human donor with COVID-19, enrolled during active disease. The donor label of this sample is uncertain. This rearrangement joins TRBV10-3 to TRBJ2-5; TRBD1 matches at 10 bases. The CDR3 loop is CAIRGAGTGAETQYF. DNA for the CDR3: TGTGCCATCAGGGGCGCAGGGACAGGGGCAGAGACCCAGTACTTC.